What follows are 32 T cell receptor beta chains derived from one specimen sequenced in a study of T-cell reconstitution after alpha-beta-depleted transplantation in children. The library targeted TCRbeta and was prepared with unique molecular identifiers. One entry per CDR3 protein results from TCRdb running MiXCR on the PCR reads. The table records about 610,000 distinct CDR3 sequences, 10% of them present only once. Sequencing was performed on PBMCs from the stem cell graft donor, taken from the stem cell graft. Every receptor here comes from a human donor who donated a stem cell graft to a child with acute myeloid leukemia.

This clonotype was detected many times. The CDR3 spells CASSQDAAGLASTQETQYF. The CDR3 DNA reads as TGCGCCAGCAGCCAAGATGCAGCGGGACTAGCTTCTACCCAAGAGACCCAGTACTTC. The chain is built from TRBV4-3 and TRBJ2-5; 9 bases agree with TRBD2. The CDR3 totals 19 residues. After removal of 0 bases from V and 1 base from J, the junction contained 12 bases not matched to a gene. Germline lookup yields CDR1 LGHNA and CDR2 YSLEER.

In this sample, this clonotype turned up a few times. The genes are TRBV29-1 and TRBJ2-3, with TRBD2 matching over 7 bases. CDR1 and CDR2 from the germline V gene are SQVTM and ANQGSEA. V was pared by 3 bases and J by 1 base, with 4 bases of the junction left unmatched. This CDR3 contains 14 residues. CDR3 in DNA: TGCAGCGTTGATTGGGGGAGGGGCACAGATACGCAGTATTTT. It is translated as CSVDWGRGTDTQYF.

The CDR3 DNA reads as TGTGCCACCGCTCTGAGCGGTACCTACGAGCAGTACTTC. This gives the protein CATALSGTYEQYF. J is TRBJ2-7 and V is TRBV24-1; perhaps TRBD2 as D (5 bases). The germline gives CDR1 KGHDR, CDR2 SFDVKD. The CDR3 runs to 13 residues. Trimming cost V 9 bases and J 2 bases, with 13 bases left between them.

This chain joins TRBV4-3 and TRBJ1-4; 7 bases map to TRBD1. In germline, CDR1 is LGHNA, CDR2 YSLEER. The CDR3 is 15 amino acids. V dropped 2 bases and J dropped 6; count of bases not matched to a gene: 6. The CDR3 here is CASSQTGVGDEKLFF. The CDR3 coding sequence is TGCGCCAGCAGCCAAACAGGGGTGGGTGATGAAAAACTGTTTTTT.

The table lists this clonotype with a few counts. The V call is TRBV14, the J call TRBJ2-7; 12 bases map to TRBD2. The germline V gene has CDR1 SGHDN and CDR2 FVKESK. The junction had 16 bases not matched to a gene; V was cut back by 4 bases and J by 6 bases. The CDR3 contains 18 residues. CDR3 region: CASSPLGLAGPARGEQYF. The CDR3 coding sequence is TGTGCCAGCAGCCCTCTCGGACTAGCGGGACCGGCCAGGGGCGAGCAGTACTTC.

In this sample, this clonotype turned up a few times. J is TRBJ2-2 and V is TRBV5-1, with no clear D. Trimming pared 1 base from V and 2 bases from J, leaving 12 bases between. This CDR3 is 16 amino acids long. From germline, CDR1 is SGHRS and CDR2 YFSETQ. CDR3 region: CASSLNPLSNTGELFF. DNA of the CDR3: TGCGCCAGCAGCTTGAATCCCCTTAGCAACACCGGGGAGCTGTTTTTT.

On this clonotype: One junction end disagrees with the germline gene, perhaps due to a read error. The chain is built from TRBV20-1 and TRBJ1-1; D gene ambiguous. CDR1 is DFQATT, CDR2 SNEGSKA, per germline (reference sequence). CDR3 size: 11 residues. The CDR3 sequence is CSVRRFEVFTF. In DNA, the CDR3 is TGCAGTGTCCGGAGGTTTGAAGTCTTTACCTTT.

This chain joins TRBV12-3 or TRBV12-4 and TRBJ2-4, with 10 bases lining up with TRBD1. Losses at the gene ends were 6 bases for V and 14 bases for J; bases not matched to a gene: 10. This CDR3 spans 13 amino acids. The CDR3, as DNA: TGTGCCAGCAGCCGACACCCGGACAGGGGGAAGTACTTC. Protein: CASSRHPDRGKYF.

The chain carries TRBV6-2 or TRBV6-3 and TRBJ2-7; D gene unclear. Germline values: CDR1 MNHEY, CDR2 SVGEGT. V gave up 6 bases and J gave up 4 bases, with 19 bases separating them. This CDR3 region has 15 residues. The CDR3 sequence: CASRPVKGKEYEQYF. In nucleotides, the CDR3 is TGTGCCAGCAGGCCCGTCAAGGGAAAGGAATACGAGCAGTACTTC.

This chain uses TRBV25-1 with TRBJ1-2, with D unresolved. Germline V gives CDR1 MGHDK, CDR2 SYGVNS. The CDR3 runs to 12 residues. Trimming cost V 2 bases and J 5 bases, with 6 bases left between them. The CDR3 DNA sequence: TGTGCCAGCAGTGAAGACCGGTATGGCTACACCTTC. This gives the protein CASSEDRYGYTF.

This clonotype came up a few times. This chain joins TRBV20-1 and TRBJ2-3, with TRBD2 matching over 7 bases. Looked up from germline, CDR1 is DFQATT and CDR2 is SNEGSKA (reference sequence). Trimming took 3 bases from V and 0 from J; bases not matched to a gene: 6. The CDR3 contains 15 residues. The CDR3 loop reads CSARVSGSSTDTQYF. As DNA, the CDR3 is TGCAGTGCTAGGGTTAGCGGGTCTAGCACAGATACGCAGTATTTT.

This clonotype was recorded at least ten times. The rearrangement uses TRBV7-9 and TRBJ2-7, with D hard to call. The CDR3 has 12 residues. The V end lost 2 bases, the J end lost 6 bases, and 8 bases lay between the germline ends. Per the germline V gene, CDR1 is SEHNR and CDR2 is FQNEAQ (reference sequence). DNA for the CDR3: TGTGCCAGCAGCTTACAGGACGGCGAGCAGTACTTC. Its translation is CASSLQDGEQYF.

This clonotype appeared a few times. The chain links TRBV20-1 to TRBJ2-7; no firm D call. The CDR3 covers 11 residues. Germline V gene data show CDR1 as DFQATT and CDR2 as SNEGSKA (reference sequence). Trimming took 0 bases from V and 7 from J, leaving 7 bases between them. CDR3 amino acids: CSARDEAEQYF. DNA of the CDR3: TGCAGTGCTAGAGATGAGGCGGAGCAGTACTTC.

This clonotype was seen ten or more times. This chain uses TRBV29-1 with TRBJ2-7; no definite D call. The CDR3 is made up of 14 amino acids. Trimming took 8 bases from V and 3 from J, leaving 20 bases between them. Germline V lookup: CDR1 SQVTM, CDR2 ANQGSEA. The CDR3: CSFPPRRLGYEQYF. As DNA, the CDR3 is TGCAGCTTCCCTCCCAGGAGATTGGGCTACGAGCAGTACTTC.

This clonotype has a handful of counts. The rearrangement joins TRBV15 to TRBJ1-1; D is uncertain. Germline lookup yields CDR1 LNHNV and CDR2 YYDKDF (reference sequence). The V end lost 6 bases, the J end lost 3 bases, and 8 bases lay between the germline ends. The CDR3 has 12 residues. CDR3 in amino acids: CATRALDTEAFF. The CDR3 coding sequence is TGTGCCACCAGGGCGCTGGACACTGAAGCTTTCTTT.

Many counts were recorded for this clonotype. CDR3 in DNA: TGTGCCAGCAGCTTTGGGGGATTAGCGGACTACAATGAGCAGTTCTTC. Translating it yields CASSFGGLADYNEQFF. This chain links TRBV7-9 with TRBJ2-1; a possible D gene is TRBD2 (6 bases). Germline V gene sequence: CDR1 SEHNR, CDR2 FQNEAQ (reference sequence). This CDR3 spans 16 amino acids. Trimming took off 3 bases at V and 3 bases at J, with 15 bases between the two ends.

This clonotype occurred many times. The V gene is TRBV20-1, the J gene TRBJ2-2; D may be TRBD1 or TRBD2 (6 bases each). V was trimmed by 3 bases and J by 6 bases, leaving 20 bases between them. Germline CDR1 DFQATT, CDR2 SNEGSKA (reference sequence). This CDR3 has 16 amino acids. In nucleotides, the CDR3 is TGCAGTGCTAGCCCACTGGGGGGCTCAAGCGCCGGGGAGCTGTTTTTT. Residues: CSASPLGGSSAGELFF.

The CDR3 DNA reads as TGCGCCAGCAGTCAATCGGACAGTGGCTACACCTTC. Protein sequence: CASSQSDSGYTF. The chain combines TRBV23-1 with TRBJ1-2, with TRBD1 as a possible D gene (6 bases). TRBV23-1 is placed among ORFs of uncertain function. The CDR3 length is 12 residues. The ends were cut back, 0 bases at V and 7 bases at J, with 6 bases in the middle.

The chain combines TRBV14 with TRBJ1-4; D ambiguous. Trimming shortened V by 1 base and J by 6 bases, and 6 bases separated the two germline ends. The CDR3 consists of 13 residues. Germline CDR1 SGHDN, CDR2 FVKESK. This CDR3 is CASSQVHHEKLFF. CDR3 nucleotide sequence: TGTGCCAGCAGCCAAGTCCATCATGAAAAACTGTTTTTT.

In its sample, this clonotype was seen a few times. V usage is TRBV20-1 and J usage is TRBJ2-7; possibly TRBD2 for D (5 bases). CDR3 length: 18 residues. Germline V CDR1 and CDR2: DFQATT, SNEGSKA (reference sequence). The ends were cut back, 1 base at V and 4 bases at J, with 26 bases in the middle. This CDR3 reads CSARGTGVGKTMGYEQYF. Written as DNA, the CDR3 is TGCAGTGCTAGAGGGACCGGGGTTGGTAAGACGATGGGGTACGAGCAGTACTTC.

This clonotype appeared a few times. The chain's CDR3 is CASSYKVGDASYEQYF. CDR3 coding DNA: TGTGCCAGCAGTTACAAGGTCGGGGACGCATCCTACGAGCAGTACTTC. The rearrangement links TRBV6-2 or TRBV6-3 to TRBJ2-7; D is possibly TRBD1 or TRBD2 (5 bases each). This CDR3 region has 16 residues. The germline gives CDR1 MNHEY, CDR2 SVGEGT. With 2 bases removed from V and 1 base from J, the gap between germline ends came to 15 bases.

This CDR3 is CSALGHTYEQYF. CDR3 DNA: TGCAGTGCTCTGGGGCATACCTACGAGCAGTACTTC. V usage is TRBV20-1 and J usage is TRBJ2-7; possibly TRBD1 for D (5 bases). This CDR3 is built from 12 residues. V was clipped by 5 bases and J by 2 bases, with 10 bases between them. Germline-derived CDR1 and CDR2 are DFQATT and SNEGSKA (reference sequence).

The chain uses TRBV20-1 and TRBJ2-7, with D perhaps TRBD2 (6 bases). From germline, CDR1 is DFQATT and CDR2 SNEGSKA (reference sequence). V shed 3 bases and J shed 2 bases, with 14 bases lying between them. This CDR3 is 14 amino acids long. CDR3 residues: CSARPGTHTYEQYF. CDR3 coding DNA: TGCAGTGCTAGGCCCGGGACTCATACCTACGAGCAGTACTTC.

The chain joins TRBV29-1 to TRBJ2-2; a weak D match, TRBD2 (6 bases). Germline V lookup: CDR1 SQVTM, CDR2 ANQGSEA. V was clipped by 1 base and J by 8 bases, with 17 bases between them. The CDR3 is made up of 15 amino acids. The CDR3 nucleotides read TGCAGCGTTGAAGGGTTTACGGGAGTCTCGGGGGAGCTGTTTTTT. Its translation is CSVEGFTGVSGELFF.

This clonotype appeared a few times. This chain uses TRBV21-1 with TRBJ1-5; the D call of TRBD1 is as the table states it, not checked on the DNA. TRBV21-1 is termed a pseudogene. The CDR3 is made up of 13 amino acids. CDR3 sequence reads: CASTDDRAWPQHF. CDR3 in DNA: TGTGCCAGCACCGATGACAGGGCGTGGCCCCAGCATTTT.

The chain links TRBV24-1 to TRBJ2-5; 7 bases fit TRBD2. The CDR3 runs 16 residues. CDR1 is KGHDR and CDR2 is SFDVKD in the germline V gene. The junction had 6 bases not matched to a gene; V was cut back by 0 bases and J by 3 bases. The CDR3 loop is CATSDLAERGKETQYF. The CDR3 bases are TGTGCCACCAGTGATTTGGCGGAGCGGGGAAAAGAGACCCAGTACTTC.

The rearrangement uses TRBV18 and TRBJ2-1; 11 positions agree with TRBD2. The length of the CDR3 is 17 residues. Trimming took 3 bases from V and 4 from J; bases not matched to a gene: 8. Per germline, CDR1 KGHSH and CDR2 LQKENI. For the CDR3, the DNA is TGTGCCAGCTCACCTCCCGGCACTAGCGGGAGTTACAATGAGCAGTTCTTC. Translated: CASSPPGTSGSYNEQFF.

The chain combines TRBV27 with TRBJ2-3; D gene ambiguous. Germline CDR1 is MNHEY and CDR2 is SMNVEV (reference sequence). This CDR3 has 15 residues. V was shortened by 3 bases and J by 0 bases, with 10 bases between the two germline ends. The CDR3 DNA is TGTGCCAGCAGTTTTCCGGCGATGAGCACAGATACGCAGTATTTT. The encoded protein is CASSFPAMSTDTQYF.

This clonotype was counted a few times. V gene TRBV29-1 combines with J gene TRBJ2-1; D remains unclear. This CDR3 has 10 amino acids. Trimming took off 6 bases at V and 6 bases at J, with 6 bases between the two ends. CDR1 and CDR2 (germline): SQVTM, ANQGSEA. As DNA, the CDR3 is TGCAGCGTGCCGGGCAATGAGCAGTTCTTC. Its translation is CSVPGNEQFF.

This clonotype turned up a few times. Since a much larger clone is just one base distant, this may be a read error. This chain joins TRBV25-1 and TRBJ1-5; tentative D call: TRBD1 (5 bases). The CDR3 has 12 amino acids. Trimming took off 6 bases at V and 5 bases at J, with 8 bases between the two ends. Germline values: CDR1 MGHDK, CDR2 SYGVNS. Here the CDR3 DNA reads TGTGCCAGCAGGGTAGGGGATCAGCCCCAGCATTTT. It specifies CASRVGDQPQHF.

This clonotype was recorded a few times. The chain is built from TRBV2 and TRBJ2-2; 10 positions agree with TRBD2. The CDR3 has 18 amino acids. Germline-derived CDR1 and CDR2 are SNHLY and FYNNEI. The trim removed 2 bases at V and 1 base at J, leaving 7 bases unmatched. The CDR3 DNA follows: TGTGCCAGCAGTGAACCGCTAGCTAGCGGGGGGAACACCGGGGAGCTGTTTTTT. It yields the protein CASSEPLASGGNTGELFF.

This clonotype was recorded at least ten times. The genes are TRBV3-1 and TRBJ2-1, with TRBD2 matching over 15 bases. The CDR3 has 17 amino acids. Germline loops: CDR1 LGHDT, CDR2 YNNKEL (reference sequence). V was pared by 4 bases and J by 4 bases, with 5 bases of the junction left unmatched. As DNA, the CDR3 is TGTGCCAGCAGCCGGACTAGCGGGAGGGGGGATTACAATGAGCAGTTCTTC. Its protein product is CASSRTSGRGDYNEQFF.